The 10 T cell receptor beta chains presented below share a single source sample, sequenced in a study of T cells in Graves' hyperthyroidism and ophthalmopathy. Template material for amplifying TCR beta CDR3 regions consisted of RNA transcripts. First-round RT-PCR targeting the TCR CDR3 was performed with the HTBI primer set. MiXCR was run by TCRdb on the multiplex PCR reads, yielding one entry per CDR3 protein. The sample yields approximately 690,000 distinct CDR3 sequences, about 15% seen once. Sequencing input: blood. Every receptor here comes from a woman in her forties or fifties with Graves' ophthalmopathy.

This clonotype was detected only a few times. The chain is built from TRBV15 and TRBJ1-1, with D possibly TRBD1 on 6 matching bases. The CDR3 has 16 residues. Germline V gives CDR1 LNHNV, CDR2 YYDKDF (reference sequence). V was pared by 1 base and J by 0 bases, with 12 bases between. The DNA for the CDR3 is TGTGCCACCAGCAGAGCAGGGGTAGCGATGAACACTGAAGCTTTCTTT. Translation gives CATSRAGVAMNTEAFF.

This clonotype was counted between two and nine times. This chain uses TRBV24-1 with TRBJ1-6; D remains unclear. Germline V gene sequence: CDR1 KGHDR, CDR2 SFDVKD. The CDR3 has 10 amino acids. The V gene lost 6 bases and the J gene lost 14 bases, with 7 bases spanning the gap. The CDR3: CATSILALHF. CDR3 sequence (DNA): TGTGCCACCAGTATCCTGGCCCTCCACTTT.

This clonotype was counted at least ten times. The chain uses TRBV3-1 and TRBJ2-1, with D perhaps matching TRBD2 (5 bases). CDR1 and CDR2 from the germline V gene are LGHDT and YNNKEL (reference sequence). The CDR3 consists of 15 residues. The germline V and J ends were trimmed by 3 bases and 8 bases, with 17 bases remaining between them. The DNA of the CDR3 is TGTGCCAGCAGCCAGAACTACCGGACTGGGGATGAGCAGTTCTTC. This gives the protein CASSQNYRTGDEQFF.

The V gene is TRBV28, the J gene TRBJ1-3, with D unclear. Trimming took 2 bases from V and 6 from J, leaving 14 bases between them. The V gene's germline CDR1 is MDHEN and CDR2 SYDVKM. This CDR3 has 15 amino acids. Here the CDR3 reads CASSLDSRTENTIYF. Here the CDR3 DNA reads TGTGCCAGCAGTTTAGACTCCCGGACGGAAAACACCATATATTTT.

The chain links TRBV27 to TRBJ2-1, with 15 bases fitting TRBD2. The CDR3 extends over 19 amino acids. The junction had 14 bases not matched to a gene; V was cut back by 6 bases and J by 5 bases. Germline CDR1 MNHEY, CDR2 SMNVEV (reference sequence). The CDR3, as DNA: TGTGCCAGCAGCCCCCCGGGACTAGCGGGAGGCCCTTTTAACAATGAGCAGTTCTTC. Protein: CASSPPGLAGGPFNNEQFF.

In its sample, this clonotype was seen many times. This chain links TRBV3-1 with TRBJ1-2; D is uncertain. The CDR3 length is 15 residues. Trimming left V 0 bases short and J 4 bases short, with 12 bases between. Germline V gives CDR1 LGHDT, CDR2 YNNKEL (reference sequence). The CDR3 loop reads CASSQDLSRSYGYTF. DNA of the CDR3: TGTGCCAGCAGCCAAGATTTAAGCAGGTCCTATGGCTACACCTTC.

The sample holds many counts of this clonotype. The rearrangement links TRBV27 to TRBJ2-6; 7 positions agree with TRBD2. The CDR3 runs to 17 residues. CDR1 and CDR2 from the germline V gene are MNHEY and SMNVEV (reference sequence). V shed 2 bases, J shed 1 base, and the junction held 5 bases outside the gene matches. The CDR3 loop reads CASSLDLAVSGANVLTF. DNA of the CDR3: TGTGCCAGCAGTTTAGATCTAGCGGTATCTGGGGCCAACGTCCTGACTTTC.

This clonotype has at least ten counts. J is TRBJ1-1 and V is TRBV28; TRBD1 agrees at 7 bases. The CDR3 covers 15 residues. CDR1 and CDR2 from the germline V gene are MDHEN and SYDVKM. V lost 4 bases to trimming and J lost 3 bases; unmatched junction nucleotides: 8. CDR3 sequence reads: CASSWNFGTDTEAFF. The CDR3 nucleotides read TGTGCCAGCAGTTGGAATTTTGGGACAGACACTGAAGCTTTCTTT.

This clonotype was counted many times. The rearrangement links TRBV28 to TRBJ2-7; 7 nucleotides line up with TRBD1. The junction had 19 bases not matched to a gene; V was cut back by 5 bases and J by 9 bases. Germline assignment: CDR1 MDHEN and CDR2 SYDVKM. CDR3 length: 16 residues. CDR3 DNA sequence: TGTGCCAGCAGTCCCGGGCGGACAAGGGGGCTCCTTCGGCAGTACTTC. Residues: CASSPGRTRGLLRQYF.

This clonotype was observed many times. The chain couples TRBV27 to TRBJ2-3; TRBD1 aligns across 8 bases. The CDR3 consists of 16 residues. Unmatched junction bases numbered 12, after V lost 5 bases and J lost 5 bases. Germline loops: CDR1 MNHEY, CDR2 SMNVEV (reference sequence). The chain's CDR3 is CASSVLGQGGIDTQYF. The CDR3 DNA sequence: TGTGCCAGCAGTGTGCTCGGACAGGGTGGTATAGATACGCAGTATTTT.